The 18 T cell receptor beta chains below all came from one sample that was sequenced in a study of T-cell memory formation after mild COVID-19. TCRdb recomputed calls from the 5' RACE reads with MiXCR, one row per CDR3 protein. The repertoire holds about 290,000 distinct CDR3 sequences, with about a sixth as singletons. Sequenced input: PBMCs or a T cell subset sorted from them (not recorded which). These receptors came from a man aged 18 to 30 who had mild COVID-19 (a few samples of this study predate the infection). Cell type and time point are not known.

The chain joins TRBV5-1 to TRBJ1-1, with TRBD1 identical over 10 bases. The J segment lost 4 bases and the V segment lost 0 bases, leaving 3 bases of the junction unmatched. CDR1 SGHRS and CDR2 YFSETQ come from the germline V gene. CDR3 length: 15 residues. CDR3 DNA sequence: TGCGCCAGCAGCTTGGAGAGGACAGGGGGCACTGAAGCTTTCTTT. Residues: CASSLERTGGTEAFF. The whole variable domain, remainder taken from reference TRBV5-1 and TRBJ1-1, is KAGVTQTPRYLIKTRGQQVTLSCSPISGHRSVSWYQQTPGQGLQFLFEYFSETQRNKGNFPGRFSGRQFSNSRSEMNVSTLELGDSALYLCASSLERTGGTEAFFGQGTRLTVV.

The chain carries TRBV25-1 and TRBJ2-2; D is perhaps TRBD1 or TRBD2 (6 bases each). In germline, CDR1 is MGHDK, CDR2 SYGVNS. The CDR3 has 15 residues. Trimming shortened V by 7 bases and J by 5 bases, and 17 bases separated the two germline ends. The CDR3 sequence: CASNPGGEGTGELFF. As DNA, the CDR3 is TGTGCCAGCAATCCCGGGGGCGAAGGGACCGGGGAGCTGTTTTTT.

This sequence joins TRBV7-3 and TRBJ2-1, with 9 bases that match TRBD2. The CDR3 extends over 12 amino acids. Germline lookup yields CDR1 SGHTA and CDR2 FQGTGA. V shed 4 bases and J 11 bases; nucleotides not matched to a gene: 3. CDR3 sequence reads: CASSSGTSKQFF. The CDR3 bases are TGTGCCAGCAGCTCCGGGACTAGCAAGCAGTTCTTC.

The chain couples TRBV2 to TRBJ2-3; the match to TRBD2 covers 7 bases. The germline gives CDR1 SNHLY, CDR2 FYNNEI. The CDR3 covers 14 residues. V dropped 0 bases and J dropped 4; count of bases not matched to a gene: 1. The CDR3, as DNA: TGTGCCAGCAGTGAAGCAAGCGGGGCAGATACGCAGTATTTT. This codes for CASSEASGADTQYF.

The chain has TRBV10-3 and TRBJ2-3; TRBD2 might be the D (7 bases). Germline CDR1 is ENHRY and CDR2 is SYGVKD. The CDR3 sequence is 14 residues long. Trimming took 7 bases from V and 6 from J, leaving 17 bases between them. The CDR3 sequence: CAIKMDRAGDTQYF. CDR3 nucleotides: TGTGCCATCAAAATGGACAGAGCGGGGGATACGCAGTATTTT.

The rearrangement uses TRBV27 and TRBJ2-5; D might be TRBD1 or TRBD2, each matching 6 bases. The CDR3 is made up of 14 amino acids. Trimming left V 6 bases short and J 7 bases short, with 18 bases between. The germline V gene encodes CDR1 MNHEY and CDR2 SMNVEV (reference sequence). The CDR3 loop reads CASSPNGGGVTQYF. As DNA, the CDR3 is TGTGCCAGCAGCCCGAACGGGGGCGGAGTGACCCAGTACTTC.

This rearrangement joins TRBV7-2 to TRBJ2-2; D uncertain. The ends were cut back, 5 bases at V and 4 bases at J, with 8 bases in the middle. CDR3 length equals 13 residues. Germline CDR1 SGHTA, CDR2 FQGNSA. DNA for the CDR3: TGTGCCAGCAGCCCTGGTACCACCGGGGAGCTGTTTTTT. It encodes CASSPGTTGELFF.

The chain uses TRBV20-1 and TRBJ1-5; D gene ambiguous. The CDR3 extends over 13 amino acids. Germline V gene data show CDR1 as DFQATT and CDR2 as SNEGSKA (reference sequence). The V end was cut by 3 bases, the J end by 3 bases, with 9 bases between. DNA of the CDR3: TGCAGTGCTAGTCTGCGGATCAATCAGCCCCAGCATTTT. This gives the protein CSASLRINQPQHF.

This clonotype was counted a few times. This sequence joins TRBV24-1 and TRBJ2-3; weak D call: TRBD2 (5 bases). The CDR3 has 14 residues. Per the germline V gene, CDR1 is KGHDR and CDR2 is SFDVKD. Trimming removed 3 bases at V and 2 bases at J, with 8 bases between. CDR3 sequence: CATSDGGFTDTQYF. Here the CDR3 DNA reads TGTGCCACCAGTGATGGCGGGTTCACAGATACGCAGTATTTT.

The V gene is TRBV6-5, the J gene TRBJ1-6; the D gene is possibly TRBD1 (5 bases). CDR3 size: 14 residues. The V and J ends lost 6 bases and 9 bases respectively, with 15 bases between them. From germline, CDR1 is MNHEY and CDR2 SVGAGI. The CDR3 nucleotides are TGTGCCAGCAGGCCTTCGGGGGAACGTTCACCCCTCCACTTT. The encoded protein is CASRPSGERSPLHF.

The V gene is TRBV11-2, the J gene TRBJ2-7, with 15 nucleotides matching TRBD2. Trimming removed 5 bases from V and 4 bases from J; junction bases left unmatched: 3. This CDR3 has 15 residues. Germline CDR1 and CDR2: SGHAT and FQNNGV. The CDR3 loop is CASSPGLAGGYEQYV. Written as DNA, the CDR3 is TGTGCCAGCAGCCCTGGACTAGCGGGGGGGTACGAGCAGTACGTC.

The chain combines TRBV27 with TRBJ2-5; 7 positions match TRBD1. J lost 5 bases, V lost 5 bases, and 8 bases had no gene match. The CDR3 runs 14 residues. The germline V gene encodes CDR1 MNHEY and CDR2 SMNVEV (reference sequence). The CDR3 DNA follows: TGTGCCAGCAGTACAGGGGCTAGCAAGGAGACCCAGTACTTC. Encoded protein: CASSTGASKETQYF.

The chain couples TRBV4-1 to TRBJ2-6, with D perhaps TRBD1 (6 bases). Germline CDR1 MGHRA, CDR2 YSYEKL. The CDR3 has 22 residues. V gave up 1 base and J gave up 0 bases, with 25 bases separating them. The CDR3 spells CASSQGRVRDILPSSGANVLTF. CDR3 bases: TGCGCCAGCAGCCAAGGGAGAGTTCGGGACATCTTGCCGTCCTCTGGGGCCAACGTCCTGACTTTC.

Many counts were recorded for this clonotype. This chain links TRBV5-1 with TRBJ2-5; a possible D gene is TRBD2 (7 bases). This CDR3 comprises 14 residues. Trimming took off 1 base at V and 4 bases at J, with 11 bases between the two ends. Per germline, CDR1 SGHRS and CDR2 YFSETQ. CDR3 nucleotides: TGCGCCAGCAGCTTGAACGGGGGGCGAGAGACCCAGTACTTC. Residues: CASSLNGGRETQYF.

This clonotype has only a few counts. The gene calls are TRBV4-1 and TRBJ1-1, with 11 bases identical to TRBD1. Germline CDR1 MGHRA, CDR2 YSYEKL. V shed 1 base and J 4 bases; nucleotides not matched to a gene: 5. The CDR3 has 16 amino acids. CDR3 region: CASSQAGQGAGTEAFF. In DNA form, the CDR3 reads TGCGCCAGCAGCCAAGCCGGACAGGGGGCCGGCACTGAAGCTTTCTTT.

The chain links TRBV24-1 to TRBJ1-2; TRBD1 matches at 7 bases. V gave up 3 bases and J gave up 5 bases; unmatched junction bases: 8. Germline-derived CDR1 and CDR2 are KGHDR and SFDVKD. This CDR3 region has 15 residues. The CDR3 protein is CATSDTAGTDYGYTF. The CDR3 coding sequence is TGTGCCACCAGTGATACCGCCGGGACAGATTATGGCTACACCTTC.

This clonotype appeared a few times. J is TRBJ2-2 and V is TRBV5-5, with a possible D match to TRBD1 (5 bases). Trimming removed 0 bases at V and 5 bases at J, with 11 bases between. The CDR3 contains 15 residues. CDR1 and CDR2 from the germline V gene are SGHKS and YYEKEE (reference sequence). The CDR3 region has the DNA TGTGCCAGCAGCTTGGCAGGGTTAGTGACCGGGGAGCTGTTTTTT. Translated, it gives CASSLAGLVTGELFF. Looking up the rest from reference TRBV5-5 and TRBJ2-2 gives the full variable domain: DAGVTQSPTHLIKTRGQQVTLRCSPISGHKSVSWYQQVLGQGPQFIFQYYEKEERGRGNFPDRFSARQFPNYSSELNVNALLLGDSALYLCASSLAGLVTGELFFGEGSRLTVL.

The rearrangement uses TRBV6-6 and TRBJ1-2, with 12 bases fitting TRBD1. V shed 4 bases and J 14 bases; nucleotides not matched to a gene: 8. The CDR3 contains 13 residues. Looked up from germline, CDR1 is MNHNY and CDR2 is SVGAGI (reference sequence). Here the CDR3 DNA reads TGTGCCAGCAGTTCCTACCCGGGACAGGGGGCAACCTTC. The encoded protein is CASSSYPGQGATF.